This T cell receptor (beta chain) was captured by sequencing in a study of beta chain features in type 1 diabetes. Points from the study as a whole: Naive, central memory and regulatory TCRB repertoires appeared more similar among patients than healthy donors. TCRB CDR3s from Type 1 diabetes patients were moderately but significantly shorter in all four CD4+ subsets. Using cDNA template may skew counts toward highly expressing activated cells.

A single heparinised draw of about 120 mL on average was taken per donor. Notes on this clone: What it binds is unknown.

Germline lookup yields CDR1 MGHDK and CDR2 SYGVNS. This CDR3 contains 17 residues. V lost 4 bases and J lost 0, with 16 bases in between. cDNA synthesis used the whole RNA isolate, giving expressed TCRB sequences. Measured with immunoSEQ multiplex PCR; TCRdb has only the in-frame clones, and not every one. The table shows hundreds of thousands of clones, with 11% to 15% occurring only once. The specimen was naive CD4+ T cells from blood. The chain couples TRBV25-1 to TRBJ1-3, with a weak D call TRBD1 (5 bases). The sequence came from a man younger than 35 with type 1 diabetes. CDR3 nucleotides: TGTGCCAGCAGTGCCTTCTATACAGGAATCTCTGGAAACACCATATATTTT. This encodes CASSAFYTGISGNTIYF.